The 16 T cell receptor beta chains presented below share a single source sample, sequenced in a study of T cell responses to AZD1222 COVID-19 vaccine. Clones were read by immunoSEQ multiplex PCR, and TCRdb kept only the in-frame ones, dropping some. The sample includes fewer than 150,000 clones, 80% to 90% of them seen just once. Material: peripheral blood, obtained 28 days after the second AZD1222 dose. All receptors come from an adult who received the AZD1222 COVID-19 vaccine.

The chain uses TRBV5-1 and TRBJ1-6, with 11 bases identical to TRBD1. The CDR3 extends over 21 amino acids. The trim removed 1 base at V and 0 bases at J, leaving 12 bases unmatched. CDR1 is SGHRS and CDR2 is YFSETQ in the germline V gene. DNA for the CDR3: TGCGCCAGCAGCTTGACCGGGACAGGGGGGAAATTGAGCTCCTATAATTCACCCCTCCACTTT. It codes for CASSLTGTGGKLSSYNSPLHF.

The chain couples TRBV7-9 to TRBJ2-2; 7 positions match TRBD2. The CDR3 extends over 14 amino acids. Per germline, CDR1 SEHNR and CDR2 FQNEAQ (reference sequence). V shed 5 bases and J 5 bases; nucleotides not matched to a gene: 5. The CDR3 loop reads CASSPLASTGELFF. In DNA, the CDR3 is TGTGCCAGCAGCCCACTAGCGTCAACCGGGGAGCTGTTTTTT.

The genes are TRBV7-2 and TRBJ1-5, with 12 positions matching TRBD1. This CDR3 region has 15 residues. Germline-derived CDR1 and CDR2 are SGHTA and FQGNSA. V was clipped by 4 bases and J by 5 bases; unmatched bases: 3. DNA for the CDR3: TGTGCCAGCAGCTGGGACAGGGGGCGTTATCAGCCCCAGCATTTT. This translates into CASSWDRGRYQPQHF.

The V call is TRBV6-5, the J call TRBJ2-7, with 7 bases that match TRBD2. The CDR3 is 16 residues long. The V gene's germline CDR1 is MNHEY and CDR2 SVGAGI. The V segment lost 0 bases and the J segment 4 bases; nucleotides outside the gene matches: 9. In DNA, the CDR3 is TGTGCCAGCAGTTACTCCTTGAGCGGGGACTCATACGAGCAGTACTTC. It codes for CASSYSLSGDSYEQYF.

The rearrangement links TRBV7-8 to TRBJ1-1; no clear D. The germline V gene has CDR1 SGHVS and CDR2 FQNEAQ. Trimming removed 6 bases from V and 1 base from J, with 15 bases in between. There are 15 residues in the CDR3. As DNA, the CDR3 is TGTGCCAGCAGTCAAACCATTACCGAGAACACTGAAGCTTTCTTT. Translation gives CASSQTITENTEAFF.

V and J are TRBV5-8 and TRBJ2-1; D may correspond to TRBD1 or TRBD2 (5 bases each). The CDR3 extends over 16 amino acids. Deletions cut 3 bases from V and 6 bases from J, with 19 bases between. Germline CDR1 and CDR2: SGHTS and YDEGEE. The CDR3 here is CASSYSGASRGNEQFF. The CDR3 DNA sequence: TGTGCCAGCAGCTACTCCGGGGCTTCACGGGGCAATGAGCAGTTCTTC.

The gene calls are TRBV3-1 (or the pseudogene TRBV3-2) and TRBJ1-2; maybe TRBD1 (6 bases). The CDR3 extends over 15 amino acids. V lost 0 bases, J lost 7 bases, and 15 bases lay in between. CDR1 is LGHDT, CDR2 YNNKEL, per germline (reference sequence). Written as DNA, the CDR3 is TGTGCCAGCAGCCAAGACCGGGGGGGGCGCGGTGGCTACACCTTC. As protein: CASSQDRGGRGGYTF.

The V and J genes are TRBV6-5 and TRBJ1-1; D is undetermined. This CDR3 comprises 14 residues. V lost 6 bases, J lost 0 bases, and 11 bases lay in between. The germline gives CDR1 MNHEY, CDR2 SVGAGI. The CDR3 DNA reads TGTGCCAGCAGAGTCGTCGAAATGAACACTGAAGCTTTCTTT. Its translation is CASRVVEMNTEAFF.

The V and J genes are TRBV18 and TRBJ1-1; 8 bases are a match to TRBD1. The CDR3 length is 16 residues. Germline assignment: CDR1 KGHSH and CDR2 LQKENI. The ends lost 2 bases at V and 0 bases at J; junction bases unmatched: 5. This chain's CDR3 is CASSPKAGGMNTEAFF. In DNA form, the CDR3 reads TGTGCCAGCTCACCAAAAGCAGGGGGCATGAACACTGAAGCTTTCTTT.

The chain links TRBV20-1 to TRBJ1-5; 7 bases line up with TRBD1. The V gene end was trimmed by 3 bases and the J gene end by 7 bases; junction bases not matched to a gene: 9. Germline V gene data show CDR1 as DFQATT and CDR2 as SNEGSKA (reference sequence). The CDR3 extends over 14 amino acids. CDR3 loop: CSASGDTGVQPQHF. The CDR3 nucleotides are TGCAGTGCTAGTGGGGACACAGGGGTACAGCCCCAGCATTTT.

The chain combines TRBV2 with TRBJ1-5, with D maybe TRBD1 (6 bases). V was shortened by 4 bases and J by 1 base, with 8 bases between the two germline ends. In germline, CDR1 is SNHLY, CDR2 FYNNEI. The CDR3 totals 14 residues. Here the CDR3 reads CASSVQGSNQPQHF. The CDR3 DNA reads TGTGCCAGCAGTGTACAGGGAAGCAATCAGCCCCAGCATTTT.

This chain connects TRBV19 to TRBJ1-1; 7 nucleotides agree with TRBD1. V was clipped by 5 bases and J by 3 bases; unmatched bases: 3. The CDR3 is made up of 13 amino acids. CDR1 LNHDA and CDR2 SQIVND come from the germline V gene (reference sequence). The CDR3: CASSLGGHTEAFF. The DNA for the CDR3 is TGTGCCAGTAGTTTAGGGGGCCACACTGAAGCTTTCTTT.

The chain uses TRBV6-5 and TRBJ2-7; 7 bases match TRBD1. The CDR3 totals 16 residues. The junction had 10 bases not matched to a gene; V was cut back by 4 bases and J by 1 base. The germline CDR1 and CDR2 sequences are MNHEY and SVGAGI. The CDR3 DNA is TGTGCCAGCAGTTCCAAGGGGGCCTATTCATCCTACGAGCAGTACTTC. It codes for CASSSKGAYSSYEQYF.

A single count supports this clone. This sequence joins TRBV4-2 and TRBJ1-1; possible D gene TRBD1, 6 bases. V was pared by 1 base and J by 3 bases, with 21 bases between. The germline V gene encodes CDR1 LGHNA and CDR2 YNFKEQ. This CDR3 spans 18 amino acids. The CDR3 here is CASSQGYREGRGYTEAFF. CDR3 sequence (DNA): TGTGCCAGCAGCCAAGGATACAGGGAAGGACGGGGATACACTGAAGCTTTCTTT.

This clone was recorded only once. The gene calls are TRBV27 and TRBJ2-1, with 14 bases matching TRBD2. CDR1 is MNHEY, CDR2 SMNVEV, per germline (reference sequence). Trimming at V came to 5 bases and at J to 6 bases, leaving 6 bases not matched to a gene. This CDR3 is 16 amino acids long. DNA of the CDR3: TGTGCCAGCAGTCTCGCCGGGACTAGCGGGAGCAATGAGCAGTTCTTC. Protein product: CASSLAGTSGSNEQFF.

This chain joins TRBV4-3 and TRBJ2-7, with a possible D match to TRBD1 (6 bases). This CDR3 has 14 amino acids. Per germline, CDR1 LGHNA and CDR2 YSLEER. V gave up 1 base and J gave up 4 bases, with 11 bases separating them. CDR3: CASSQAARGYEQYF. The CDR3 nucleotides read TGCGCCAGCAGCCAAGCCGCCAGGGGATACGAGCAGTACTTC.